These T cell receptor beta chains were read from a single sample in a study of OX40 agonist ivuxolimab in advanced cancers. Assay used: immunoSEQ multiplex PCR; TCRdb lists only in-frame clones, some missing. The data contain about 110,000 clones, 90% of them singletons. The input for sequencing was CD4+ or CD8+ T cells sorted from blood, taken in a trial of the OX40 agonist ivuxolimab. Receptors originate from an adult with an advanced solid tumor such as melanoma, head and neck, liver or kidney cancer. Both conserved end residues are part of each CDR3. The order of the fields is CDR3 DNA, CDR3 protein, V gene, D gene, J gene, clone size. D genes are given only for firm matches. A clone size is listed for some rows: how often the clone was seen (once, few, many), or a class if it is expanded.

CDR3nt: TGTGCCAGCAGGGGCCTCGTCACAGATACGCAGTATTTT; CDR3aa: CASRGLVTDTQYF; v_gene: TRBV6-5; d_gene: -; j_gene: TRBJ2-3; abundance: -
CDR3nt: TGTGCCAGCAGCTATAGACAGGCTAGCTCCTACGAGCAGTACTTC; CDR3aa: CASSYRQASSYEQYF; v_gene: TRBV6-5; d_gene: -; j_gene: TRBJ2-7; abundance: -
CDR3nt: TGTGCCAGCAGTTATTCGAGACAGGGCCTTGAAGCTTTCTTT; CDR3aa: CASSYSRQGLEAFF; v_gene: TRBV6-5; d_gene: TRBD1; j_gene: TRBJ1-1; abundance: -
CDR3nt: TGTGCCAGCAGCCAACGGGAGGGGTCAGCGACCCAGTACTTC; CDR3aa: CASSQREGSATQYF; v_gene: TRBV7-9; d_gene: TRBD2; j_gene: TRBJ2-5; abundance: -
CDR3nt: TGTGCCAGTAGTCCCCTTTTTCAGGTCGAGCACACCGGGGAGCTGTTTTTT; CDR3aa: CASSPLFQVEHTGELFF; v_gene: TRBV19; d_gene: -; j_gene: TRBJ2-2; abundance: -
CDR3nt: TGTGCCAGCAGCTTGCAGGGGCGAGAGACCCAGTACTTC; CDR3aa: CASSLQGRETQYF; v_gene: TRBV5-6; d_gene: -; j_gene: TRBJ2-5; abundance: -
CDR3nt: TGTGCCAGCAGCTTCCAGGGGGCCTATGGCTACACCTTC; CDR3aa: CASSFQGAYGYTF; v_gene: TRBV7-8; d_gene: TRBD1; j_gene: TRBJ1-2; abundance: -
CDR3nt: TGTGCCAGTAGTCCTACTACAGTAACCTACGAGCAGTACTTC; CDR3aa: CASSPTTVTYEQYF; v_gene: TRBV19; d_gene: -; j_gene: TRBJ2-7; abundance: -
CDR3nt: TGTGCCAGCTTGGGACTAGCGGATACAGATACGCAGTATTTT; CDR3aa: CASLGLADTDTQYF; v_gene: TRBV2; d_gene: TRBD2; j_gene: TRBJ2-3; abundance: -
CDR3nt: TGTGCCAGCAGCCCACCGGGACAGACATATCAGCCCCAGCATTTT; CDR3aa: CASSPPGQTYQPQHF; v_gene: TRBV7-3; d_gene: TRBD1; j_gene: TRBJ1-5; abundance: -
CDR3nt: TGTGCCAGCAGTTTATTCGGGGACGGCTACACCTTC; CDR3aa: CASSLFGDGYTF; v_gene: TRBV28; d_gene: -; j_gene: TRBJ1-2; abundance: -
CDR3nt: TGCGCCAGCAGCCAAAGCCGGGACAGGGACTCACCCCTCCACTTT; CDR3aa: CASSQSRDRDSPLHF; v_gene: TRBV4-3; d_gene: TRBD1; j_gene: TRBJ1-6; abundance: -
CDR3nt: TGTGCCAGCAAGGTTAACAGGGAAAATCAGCCCCAGCATTTT; CDR3aa: CASKVNRENQPQHF; v_gene: TRBV2; d_gene: -; j_gene: TRBJ1-5; abundance: -
CDR3nt: TGTGCCAGCTCACCAGAATTTAGACAACCGAGCTCCTACGGGCAGTACTTC; CDR3aa: CASSPEFRQPSSYGQYF; v_gene: TRBV18; d_gene: -; j_gene: TRBJ2-7; abundance: -
CDR3nt: TGTGCCAGCAGGGGGGGTTACCCAAACTATGGCTACACCTTC; CDR3aa: CASRGGYPNYGYTF; v_gene: TRBV7-9; d_gene: -; j_gene: TRBJ1-2; abundance: -
CDR3nt: TGTGCCAGTAGTTCTGGCGGGGGGCATGAAGGGGAGCAGTTCTTC; CDR3aa: CASSSGGGHEGEQFF; v_gene: TRBV19; d_gene: TRBD2; j_gene: TRBJ2-1; abundance: -
CDR3nt: TGTGCCAGCAGCTTGGCTGGTAGGAACGGCGAGACCCAGTACTTC; CDR3aa: CASSLAGRNGETQYF; v_gene: TRBV5-5; d_gene: -; j_gene: TRBJ2-5; abundance: -
CDR3nt: TGCGCCAGCAGCTCTCCGGGACTAGAAGTAACGAATGAGCAGTTCTTC; CDR3aa: CASSSPGLEVTNEQFF; v_gene: TRBV5-1; d_gene: TRBD2; j_gene: TRBJ2-1; abundance: -
CDR3nt: TGTGCCAGCAGTTACGGGCGGGGACAGGGGAACTATGGCTACACCTTC; CDR3aa: CASSYGRGQGNYGYTF; v_gene: TRBV6-5; d_gene: TRBD1; j_gene: TRBJ1-2; abundance: -
CDR3nt: TGTGCCAGCAGCGTGGCCCCCCAAGAGACCCGGTACTTC; CDR3aa: CASSVAPQETRYF; v_gene: TRBV7-2; d_gene: -; j_gene: TRBJ2-5; abundance: -
CDR3nt: TGTGCCAGCTCACCAATCGGACAAGGACAGGCGAACTATGGCTACACCTTC; CDR3aa: CASSPIGQGQANYGYTF; v_gene: TRBV18; d_gene: TRBD1; j_gene: TRBJ1-2; abundance: -
CDR3nt: TGTGCCAGCAGCCCTCAACAGGGGGTTGGCTACACCTTC; CDR3aa: CASSPQQGVGYTF; v_gene: TRBV7-2; d_gene: TRBD1; j_gene: TRBJ1-2; abundance: -
CDR3nt: TGTGCCAGCAGTGACCCCCTGACAGGTTCCCTGGCGAACACTGAAGCTTTCTTT; CDR3aa: CASSDPLTGSLANTEAFF; v_gene: TRBV2; d_gene: -; j_gene: TRBJ1-1; abundance: -
CDR3nt: TGTGCCAGCAGCTTGGGAATGGGACAGATTTATGAAAAACTGTTTTTT; CDR3aa: CASSLGMGQIYEKLFF; v_gene: TRBV5-8; d_gene: TRBD1; j_gene: TRBJ1-4; abundance: once
CDR3nt: TGTGCCAGCTCTGGGAGCTATAATCAGCCCCAGCATTTT; CDR3aa: CASSGSYNQPQHF; v_gene: TRBV2; d_gene: -; j_gene: TRBJ1-5; abundance: -
CDR3nt: TGTGCCAGCGGACTACAGGGATACGAGCAGTACTTC; CDR3aa: CASGLQGYEQYF; v_gene: TRBV7-9; d_gene: -; j_gene: TRBJ2-7; abundance: -
CDR3nt: TGCAGGGCAGTGAAGAGCACTGAAGCTTTCTTT; CDR3aa: CRAVKSTEAFF; v_gene: TRBV29-1; d_gene: -; j_gene: TRBJ1-1; abundance: -
CDR3nt: TGTGCCAGCTCGGGACAGAACACTGAAGCTTTCTTT; CDR3aa: CASSGQNTEAFF; v_gene: TRBV18; d_gene: -; j_gene: TRBJ1-1; abundance: -
CDR3nt: TGTGCCAGCAGCCAGGGGGATCAGGGCTATGGCTACACCTTC; CDR3aa: CASSQGDQGYGYTF; v_gene: TRBV27; d_gene: TRBD1; j_gene: TRBJ1-2; abundance: -
CDR3nt: TGTGCCAGCAGCTGGGACAACCAAGAGACCCAGTACTTC; CDR3aa: CASSWDNQETQYF; v_gene: TRBV7-9; d_gene: -; j_gene: TRBJ2-5; abundance: -
CDR3nt: TGTGCCAGCAGCTTAATGACAGGATTGAACACTGAAGCTTTCTTT; CDR3aa: CASSLMTGLNTEAFF; v_gene: TRBV11-2; d_gene: -; j_gene: TRBJ1-1; abundance: -
CDR3nt: TGCAGCGTTCTGGGGTTGACAGATACGCAGTATTTT; CDR3aa: CSVLGLTDTQYF; v_gene: TRBV29-1; d_gene: -; j_gene: TRBJ2-3; abundance: -
CDR3nt: TGTGCCAGCAGTGAGGGATGGGGGGCTGGAAACACCATATATTTT; CDR3aa: CASSEGWGAGNTIYF; v_gene: TRBV6-1; d_gene: -; j_gene: TRBJ1-3; abundance: -
CDR3nt: TGTGCCAGCAGCTGGGGACAGGGGCAACCCCTCCACTTT; CDR3aa: CASSWGQGQPLHF; v_gene: TRBV7-3; d_gene: TRBD1; j_gene: TRBJ1-6; abundance: -
CDR3nt: -; CDR3aa: CASSSSTGFYGYTF; v_gene: TRBV6-6; d_gene: -; j_gene: TRBJ1-2; abundance: -
CDR3nt: TGTGCCAGCCATTGGTCGTATGGCTACACCTTC; CDR3aa: CASHWSYGYTF; v_gene: TRBV28; d_gene: -; j_gene: TRBJ1-2; abundance: -
CDR3nt: TGTGCCAGCAGCTCGATAGTGGGGCGGACCGGGGAGCTGTTTTTT; CDR3aa: CASSSIVGRTGELFF; v_gene: TRBV9; d_gene: -; j_gene: TRBJ2-2; abundance: -
CDR3nt: TGTGCCAGCAGTTTCAGGGCCGTTCAGCCCCAGCATTTT; CDR3aa: CASSFRAVQPQHF; v_gene: TRBV28; d_gene: -; j_gene: TRBJ1-5; abundance: -
CDR3nt: TGTGCCAGTAGTATAGGAAGCCAGGGAGCTCAGGGGACTGAAGCTTTCTTT; CDR3aa: CASSIGSQGAQGTEAFF; v_gene: TRBV19; d_gene: -; j_gene: TRBJ1-1; abundance: once
CDR3nt: TGTGCCAGCAGCTTTCGGTGGGGGCGGACTGAAGCTTTCTTT; CDR3aa: CASSFRWGRTEAFF; v_gene: TRBV7-9; d_gene: -; j_gene: TRBJ1-1; abundance: -
CDR3nt: TGTGCCAGCAGCTTTCGACAGGGGGCGCGGGCTAGCGGCTCCTACGAGCAGTACTTC; CDR3aa: CASSFRQGARASGSYEQYF; v_gene: TRBV7-2; d_gene: TRBD1; j_gene: TRBJ2-7; abundance: -